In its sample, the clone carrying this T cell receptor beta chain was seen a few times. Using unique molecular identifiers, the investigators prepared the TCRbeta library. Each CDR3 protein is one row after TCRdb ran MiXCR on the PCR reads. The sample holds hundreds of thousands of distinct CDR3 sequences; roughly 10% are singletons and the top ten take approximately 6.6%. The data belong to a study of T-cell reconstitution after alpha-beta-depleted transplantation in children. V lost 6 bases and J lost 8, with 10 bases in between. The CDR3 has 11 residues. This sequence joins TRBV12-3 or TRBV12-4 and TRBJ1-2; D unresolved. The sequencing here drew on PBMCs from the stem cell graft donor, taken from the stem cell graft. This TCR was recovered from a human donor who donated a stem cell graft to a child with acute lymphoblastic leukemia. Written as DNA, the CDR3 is TGTGCCAGCAGCGATATGGAGGGCTACACCTTC. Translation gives CASSDMEGYTF.